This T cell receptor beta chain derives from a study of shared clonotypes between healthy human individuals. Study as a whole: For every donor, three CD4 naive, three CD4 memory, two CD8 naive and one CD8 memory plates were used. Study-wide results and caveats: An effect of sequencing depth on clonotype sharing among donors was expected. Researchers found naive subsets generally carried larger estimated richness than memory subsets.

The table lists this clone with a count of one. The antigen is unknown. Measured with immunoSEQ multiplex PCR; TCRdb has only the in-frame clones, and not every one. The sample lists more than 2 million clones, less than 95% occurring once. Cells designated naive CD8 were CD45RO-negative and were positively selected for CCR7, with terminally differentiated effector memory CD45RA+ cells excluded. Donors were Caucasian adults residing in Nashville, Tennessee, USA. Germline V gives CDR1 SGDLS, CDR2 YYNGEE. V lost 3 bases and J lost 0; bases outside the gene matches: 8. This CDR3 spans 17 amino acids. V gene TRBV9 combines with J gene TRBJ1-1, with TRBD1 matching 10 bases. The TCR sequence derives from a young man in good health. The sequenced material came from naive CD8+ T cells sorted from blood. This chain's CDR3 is CASSAAGTGVLNTEAFF. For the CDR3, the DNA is TGTGCCAGCAGCGCGGCCGGGACAGGGGTCCTGAACACTGAAGCTTTCTTT.